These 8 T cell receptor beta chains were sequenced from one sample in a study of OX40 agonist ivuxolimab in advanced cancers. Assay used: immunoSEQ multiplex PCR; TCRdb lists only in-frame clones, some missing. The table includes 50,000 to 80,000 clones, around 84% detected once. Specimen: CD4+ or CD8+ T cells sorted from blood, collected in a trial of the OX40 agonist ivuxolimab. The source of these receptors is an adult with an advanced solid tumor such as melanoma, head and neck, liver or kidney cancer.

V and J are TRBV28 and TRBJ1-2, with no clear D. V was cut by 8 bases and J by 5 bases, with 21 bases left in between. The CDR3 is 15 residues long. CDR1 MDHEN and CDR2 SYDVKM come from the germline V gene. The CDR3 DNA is TGTGCCAGCGGAGCTAACCAAGACCGATGGTATGGCTACACCTTC. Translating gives CASGANQDRWYGYTF.

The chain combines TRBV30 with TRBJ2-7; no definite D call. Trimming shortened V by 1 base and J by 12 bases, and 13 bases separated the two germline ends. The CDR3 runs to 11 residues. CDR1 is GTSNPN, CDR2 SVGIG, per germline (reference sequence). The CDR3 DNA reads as TGTGCCTGGAGTGGGATGGGATACCCGTACTTC. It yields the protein CAWSGMGYPYF.

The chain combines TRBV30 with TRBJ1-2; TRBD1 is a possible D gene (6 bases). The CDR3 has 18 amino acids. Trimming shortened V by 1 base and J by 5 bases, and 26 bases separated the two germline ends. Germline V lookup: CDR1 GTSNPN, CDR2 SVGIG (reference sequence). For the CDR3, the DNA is TGTGCCTGGAGTGCAAGATGGACCCCAAGCGGGACACCGTATGGCTACACCTTC. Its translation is CAWSARWTPSGTPYGYTF. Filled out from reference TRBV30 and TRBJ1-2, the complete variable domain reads SQTIHQWPATLVQPVGSPLSLECTVEGTSNPNLYWYRQAAGRGLQLLFYSVGIGQISSEVPQNLSASRPQDRQFILSSKKLLLSDSGFYLCAWSARWTPSGTPYGYTFGSGTRLTVV.

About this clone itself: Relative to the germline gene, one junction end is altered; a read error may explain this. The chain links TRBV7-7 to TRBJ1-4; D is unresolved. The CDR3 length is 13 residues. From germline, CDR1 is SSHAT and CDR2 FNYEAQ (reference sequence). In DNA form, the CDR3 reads TGTGCTAGCAGCCCGTCGCCCGGTGAAAAACTGTTTTTT. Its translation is CASSPSPGEKLFF.

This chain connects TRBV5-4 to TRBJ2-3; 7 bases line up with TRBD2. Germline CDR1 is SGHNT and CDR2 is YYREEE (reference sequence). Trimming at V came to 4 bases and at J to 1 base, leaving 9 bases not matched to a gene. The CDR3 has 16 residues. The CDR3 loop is CASSPGGTRGTDTQYF. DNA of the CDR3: TGTGCCAGCAGCCCCGGGGGGACTCGGGGCACAGATACGCAGTATTTT.

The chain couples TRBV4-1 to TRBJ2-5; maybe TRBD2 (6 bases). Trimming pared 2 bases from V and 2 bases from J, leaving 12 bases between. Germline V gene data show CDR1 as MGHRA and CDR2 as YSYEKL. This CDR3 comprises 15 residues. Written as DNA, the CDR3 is TGCGCCAGCAGCCAACACGGGACTTCTCAAGAGACCCAGTACTTC. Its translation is CASSQHGTSQETQYF.

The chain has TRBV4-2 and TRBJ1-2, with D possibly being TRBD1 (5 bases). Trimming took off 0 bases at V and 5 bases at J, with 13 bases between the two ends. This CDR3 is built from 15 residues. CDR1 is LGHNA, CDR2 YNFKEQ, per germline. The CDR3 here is CASSQERGLGYGYTF. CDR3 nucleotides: TGTGCCAGCAGCCAAGAGAGGGGCCTGGGTTATGGCTACACCTTC.

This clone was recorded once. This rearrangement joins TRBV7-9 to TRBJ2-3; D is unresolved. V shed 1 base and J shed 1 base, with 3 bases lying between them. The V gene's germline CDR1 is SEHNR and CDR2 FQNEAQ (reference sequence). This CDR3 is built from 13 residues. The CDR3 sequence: CASSLVGTDTQYF. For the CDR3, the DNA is TGTGCCAGCAGCTTAGTAGGCACAGATACGCAGTATTTT.